Following are 7 T cell receptor beta chains from one sample sequenced in a study of beta chain features in type 1 diabetes. Reverse transcribing all isolated RNA meant expressed TCRB transcripts were sequenced. Here immunoSEQ multiplex PCR was the method, and the copy in TCRdb shows in-frame clones only, minus some. The repertoire holds about 320,000 clones, with around 15% as singletons. The material sequenced was central memory CD4+ T cells from blood. The receptors originated from a man aged 25 to 40 in good health.

V usage is TRBV4-1 and J usage is TRBJ2-1; 12 bases map to TRBD2. The germline V gene encodes CDR1 MGHRA and CDR2 YSYEKL. The CDR3 has 16 amino acids. The junction had 9 bases not matched to a gene; V was cut back by 4 bases and J by 8 bases. The CDR3 is CASSPLTSGGTDEQFF. The CDR3 nucleotides are TGCGCCAGCAGCCCCCTCACTAGCGGGGGGACGGATGAGCAGTTCTTC.

CDR3 coding DNA: TGTGCCAGCAGCTTTGATGGACGCGGGGGGCAAGAGACCCAGTACTTC. It yields the protein CASSFDGRGGQETQYF. The chain recombines TRBV11-3 with TRBJ2-5, with 8 positions matching TRBD2. CDR1 is SGHNT, CDR2 YENEEA, per germline. Losses at the gene ends were 3 bases for V and 2 bases for J; bases not matched to a gene: 8. The CDR3 has 16 residues.

This clone was seen more than once but under ten times. CDR3 in DNA: TGTGCCAGCGGGACAGGGGGCTTGGGCTCTGGAAACACCATATATTTT. This sequence encodes CASGTGGLGSGNTIYF. The genes are TRBV11-2 and TRBJ1-3, with 12 bases lining up with TRBD1. Germline V lookup: CDR1 SGHAT, CDR2 FQNNGV. This CDR3 spans 16 amino acids. V lost 8 bases, J lost 0 bases, and 5 bases stayed unmatched. The whole variable domain, filled in from reference TRBV11-2 and TRBJ1-3, reads EAGVAQSPRYKIIEKRQSVAFWCNPISGHATLYWYQQILGQGPKLLIQFQNNGVVDDSQLPKDRFSAERLKGVDSTLKIQPAKLEDSAVYLCASGTGGLGSGNTIYFGEGSWLTVV.

The rearrangement uses TRBV7-9 and TRBJ2-7, with 11 bases identical to TRBD1. The CDR3 has 15 amino acids. Unmatched junction bases numbered 9, after V lost 5 bases and J lost 6 bases. Germline CDR1 is SEHNR and CDR2 is FQNEAQ (reference sequence). The CDR3 loop is CASSPRTGTGGEQYF. DNA of the CDR3: TGTGCCAGCAGCCCCCGAACCGGGACAGGGGGCGAGCAGTACTTC. Variable domain in full (rest from reference TRBV7-9 and TRBJ2-7): DTGVSQNPRHKITKRGQNVTFRCDPISEHNRLYWYRQTLGQGPEFLTYFQNEAQLEKSRLLSDRFSAERPKGSFSTLEIQRTEQGDSAMYLCASSPRTGTGGEQYFGPGTRLTVT.

The table lists this clone with a few counts. The J gene is TRBJ2-7, the V gene TRBV7-8; D is tentatively TRBD1 or TRBD2 (6 bases each). The CDR3 consists of 16 residues. Germline CDR1 is SGHVS and CDR2 is FQNEAQ. With 1 base removed from V and 3 bases from J, the gap between germline ends came to 16 bases. This CDR3 is CASSLVGGVKGYEQYF. CDR3 nucleotides: TGTGCCAGCAGCTTAGTGGGGGGCGTAAAGGGCTACGAGCAGTACTTC.

This clone came up many times. V and J are TRBV15 and TRBJ1-1; D uncertain. This CDR3 is 16 amino acids long. V was pared by 1 base and J by 1 base, with 13 bases between. Germline CDR1 is LNHNV and CDR2 is YYDKDF (reference sequence). CDR3 DNA sequence: TGTGCCACCAGCAGAGCGGGTTCCGAGGAGAACACTGAAGCTTTCTTT. It translates to CATSRAGSEENTEAFF.

The rearrangement uses TRBV2 and TRBJ2-2; D tentatively fits TRBD1 or TRBD2 (5 bases each). Trimming left V 5 bases short and J 7 bases short, with 11 bases between. Germline V gives CDR1 SNHLY, CDR2 FYNNEI. The CDR3 covers 13 residues. CDR3 nucleotides: TGTGCCAGCAGTTTCGGGGCAGGCGGGGAGCTGTTTTTT. Translating it yields CASSFGAGGELFF.